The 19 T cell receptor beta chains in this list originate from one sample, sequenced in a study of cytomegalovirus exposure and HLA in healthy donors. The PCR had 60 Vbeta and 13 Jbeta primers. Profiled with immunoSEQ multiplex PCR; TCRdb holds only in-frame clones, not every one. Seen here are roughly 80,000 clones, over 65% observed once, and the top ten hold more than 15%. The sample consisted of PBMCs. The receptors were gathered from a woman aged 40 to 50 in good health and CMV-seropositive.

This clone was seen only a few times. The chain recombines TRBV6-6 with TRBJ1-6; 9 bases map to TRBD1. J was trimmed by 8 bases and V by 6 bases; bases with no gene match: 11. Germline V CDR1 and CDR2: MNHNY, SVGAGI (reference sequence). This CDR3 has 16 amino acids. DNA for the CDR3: TGTGCCAGCAGCAAAGGACAGGGGAGTTCCGATTCACCCCTCCACTTT. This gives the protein CASSKGQGSSDSPLHF.

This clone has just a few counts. CDR3 loop: CASESYPGGEAFF. The DNA for the CDR3 is TGCGCCAGCGAGTCATATCCGGGGGGTGAAGCTTTCTTT. The genes are TRBV4-3 and TRBJ1-1; a possible D gene is TRBD1 (5 bases). In germline, CDR1 is LGHNA, CDR2 YSLEER. The CDR3 extends over 13 amino acids. The V gene lost 8 bases and the J gene lost 7 bases, with 17 bases spanning the gap.

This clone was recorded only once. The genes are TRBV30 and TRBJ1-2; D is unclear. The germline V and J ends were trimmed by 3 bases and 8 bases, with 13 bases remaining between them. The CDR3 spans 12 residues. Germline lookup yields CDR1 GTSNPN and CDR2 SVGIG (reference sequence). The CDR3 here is CAWSPYEAGYTF. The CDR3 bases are TGTGCCTGGAGCCCCTACGAGGCCGGCTACACCTTC.

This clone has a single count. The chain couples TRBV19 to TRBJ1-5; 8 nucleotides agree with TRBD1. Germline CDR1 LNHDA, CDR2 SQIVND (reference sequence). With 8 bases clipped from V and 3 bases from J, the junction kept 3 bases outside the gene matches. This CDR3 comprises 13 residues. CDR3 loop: CASADRVNQPQHF. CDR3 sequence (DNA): TGTGCCAGTGCGGACAGGGTCAATCAGCCCCAGCATTTT. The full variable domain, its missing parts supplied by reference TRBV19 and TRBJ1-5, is DGGITQSPKYLFRKEGQNVTLSCEQNLNHDAMYWYRQDPGQGLRLIYYSQIVNDFQKGDIAEGYSVSREKKESFPLTVTSAQKNPTAFYLCASADRVNQPQHFGDGTRLSIL.

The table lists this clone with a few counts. The CDR3 nucleotides read TGTGCCAGCAGGCAAACTAGCGGGGCTCATCCCTACGAGCAGTACTTC. Translating it yields CASRQTSGAHPYEQYF. The chain carries TRBV27 and TRBJ2-7; 10 positions match TRBD2. V dropped 6 bases and J dropped 2; count of bases not matched to a gene: 10. This CDR3 comprises 16 residues. Germline values: CDR1 MNHEY, CDR2 SMNVEV (reference sequence).

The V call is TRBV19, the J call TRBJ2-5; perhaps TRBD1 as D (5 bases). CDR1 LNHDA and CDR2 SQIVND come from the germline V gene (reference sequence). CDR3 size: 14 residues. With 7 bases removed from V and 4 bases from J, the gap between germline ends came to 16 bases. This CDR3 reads CASKGWGVGETQYF. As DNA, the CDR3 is TGTGCCAGTAAGGGGTGGGGCGTTGGAGAGACCCAGTACTTC.

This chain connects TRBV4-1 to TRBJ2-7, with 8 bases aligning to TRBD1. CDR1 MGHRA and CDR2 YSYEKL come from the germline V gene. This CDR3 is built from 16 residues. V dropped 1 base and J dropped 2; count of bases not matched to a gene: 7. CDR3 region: CASSQVQGTGAYEQYF. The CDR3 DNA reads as TGCGCCAGCAGCCAAGTCCAGGGGACAGGAGCCTACGAGCAGTACTTC.

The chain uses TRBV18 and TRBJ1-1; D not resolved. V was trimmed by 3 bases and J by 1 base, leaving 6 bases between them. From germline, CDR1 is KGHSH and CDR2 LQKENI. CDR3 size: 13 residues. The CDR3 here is CASSPLENTEAFF. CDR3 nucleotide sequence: TGTGCCAGCTCACCGTTAGAGAACACTGAAGCTTTCTTT. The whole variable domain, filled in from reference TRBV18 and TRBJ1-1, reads NAGVMQNPRHLVRRRGQEARLRCSPMKGHSHVYWYRQLPEEGLKFMVYLQKENIIDESGMPKERFSAEFPKEGPSILRIQQVVRGDSAAYFCASSPLENTEAFFGQGTRLTVV.

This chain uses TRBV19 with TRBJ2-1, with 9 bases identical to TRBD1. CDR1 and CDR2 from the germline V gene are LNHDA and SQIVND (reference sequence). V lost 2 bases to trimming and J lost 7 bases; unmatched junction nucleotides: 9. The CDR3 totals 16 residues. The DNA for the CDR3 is TGTGCCAGTAGTATAACAACAGGGGGCTTACGGAATGAGCAGTTCTTC. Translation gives CASSITTGGLRNEQFF.

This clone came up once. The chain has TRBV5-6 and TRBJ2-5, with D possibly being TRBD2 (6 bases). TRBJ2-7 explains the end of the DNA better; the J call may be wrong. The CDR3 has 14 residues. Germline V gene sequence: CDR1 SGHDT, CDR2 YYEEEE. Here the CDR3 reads CASSRGGAAYEQYF. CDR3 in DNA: TGTGCCAGCAGCCGGGGCGGGGCAGCCTACGAGCAGTACTTC.

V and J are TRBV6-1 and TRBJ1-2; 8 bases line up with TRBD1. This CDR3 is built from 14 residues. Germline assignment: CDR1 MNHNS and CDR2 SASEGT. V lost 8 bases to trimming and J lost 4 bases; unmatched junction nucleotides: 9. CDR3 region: CASDPTGTGYGYTF. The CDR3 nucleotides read TGTGCCAGCGACCCCACCGGGACAGGCTATGGCTACACCTTC.

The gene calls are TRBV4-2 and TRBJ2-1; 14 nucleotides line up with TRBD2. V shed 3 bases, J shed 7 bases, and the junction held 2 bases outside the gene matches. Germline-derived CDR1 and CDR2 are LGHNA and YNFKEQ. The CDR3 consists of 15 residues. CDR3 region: CASSQGTSGGNEQFF. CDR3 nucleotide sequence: TGTGCCAGCAGCCAGGGGACTAGCGGGGGAAATGAGCAGTTCTTC.

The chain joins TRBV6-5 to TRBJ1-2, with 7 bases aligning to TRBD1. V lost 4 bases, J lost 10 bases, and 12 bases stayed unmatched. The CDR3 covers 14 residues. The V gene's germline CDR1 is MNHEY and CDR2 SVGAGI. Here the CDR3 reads CASSLAGGQHDYTF. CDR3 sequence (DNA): TGTGCCAGCAGTTTAGCCGGGGGACAGCACGACTACACCTTC.

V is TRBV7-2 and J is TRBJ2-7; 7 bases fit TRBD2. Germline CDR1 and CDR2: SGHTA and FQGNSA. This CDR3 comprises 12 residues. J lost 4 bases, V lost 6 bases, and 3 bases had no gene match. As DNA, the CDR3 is TGTGCCAGCAGTGGGGGGGGATACGAGCAGTACTTC. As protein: CASSGGGYEQYF.

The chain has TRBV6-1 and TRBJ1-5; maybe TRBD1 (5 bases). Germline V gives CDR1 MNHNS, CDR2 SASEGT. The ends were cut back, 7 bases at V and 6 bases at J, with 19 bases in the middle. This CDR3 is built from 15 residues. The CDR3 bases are TGTGCCAGCATGGGGCGCTGGAGGGGTGGTCAGCCCCAGCATTTT. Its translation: CASMGRWRGGQPQHF.

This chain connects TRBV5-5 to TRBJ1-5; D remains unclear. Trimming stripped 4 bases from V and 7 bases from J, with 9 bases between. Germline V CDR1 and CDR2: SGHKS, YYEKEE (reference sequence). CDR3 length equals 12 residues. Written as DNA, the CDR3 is TGTGCCAGCAGCCGCCTTGGCCAGCCCCAGCATTTT. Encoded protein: CASSRLGQPQHF.

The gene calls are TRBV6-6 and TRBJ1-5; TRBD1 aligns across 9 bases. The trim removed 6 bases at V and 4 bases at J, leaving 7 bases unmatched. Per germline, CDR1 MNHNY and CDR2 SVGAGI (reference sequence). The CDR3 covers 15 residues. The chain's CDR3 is CASSPGQGPNQPQHF. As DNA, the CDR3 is TGTGCCAGCAGCCCGGGACAGGGCCCGAATCAGCCCCAGCATTTT.

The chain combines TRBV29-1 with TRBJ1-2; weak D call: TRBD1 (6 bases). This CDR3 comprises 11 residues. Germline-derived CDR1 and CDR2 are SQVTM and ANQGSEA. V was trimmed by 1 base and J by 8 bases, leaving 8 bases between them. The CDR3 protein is CSVEGQGGYTF. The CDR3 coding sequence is TGCAGCGTTGAAGGCCAGGGGGGCTACACCTTC. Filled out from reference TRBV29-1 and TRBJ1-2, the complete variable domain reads SAVISQKPSRDICQRGTSLTIQCQVDSQVTMMFWYRQQPGQSLTLIATANQGSEATYESGFVIDKFPISRPNLTFSTLTVSNMSPEDSSIYLCSVEGQGGYTFGSGTRLTVV.

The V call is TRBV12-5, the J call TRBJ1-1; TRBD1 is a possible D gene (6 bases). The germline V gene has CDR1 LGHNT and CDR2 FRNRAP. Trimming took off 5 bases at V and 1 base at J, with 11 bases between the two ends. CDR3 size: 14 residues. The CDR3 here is CASGEGQWNTEAFF. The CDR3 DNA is TGTGCTAGTGGTGAGGGACAATGGAACACTGAAGCTTTCTTT.